This T cell receptor beta chain was identified during a study of metastatic and nonmetastatic thyroid tumors. Study-level information: The comparison covered peripheral blood and tumor or nodule tissue in malignant and benign thyroid patients. Study-level findings and limits: Malignant thyroid tumors reportedly had TCR beta diversity that was significantly higher than in benign nodules, in blood and tumor.

This clone was seen repeatedly, ten times or more. Its cognate antigen is unknown. Other DNA sequences in the sample encode the same CDR3. No patient received treatment before thyroid surgery. Per the original data handling: Using the CDR3 differences seen across clinicopathological groups, the authors built a distant-metastasis classifier for papillary thyroid cancer, which was meant to discriminate distant-metastatic patients. MiXCR re-clonotyped the PCR reads for TCRdb. It is TCRdb's table, rather than the study itself, that gives the V and J calls and clone size. The repertoire holds over 30,000 clones, with under 20% as singletons. The germline CDR1 and CDR2 sequences are SGHAT and FQDESV (reference sequence). V trimming: 3 bases; J trimming: 4 bases; junction bases outside the gene matches: 9. The CDR3 has 16 amino acids.

The sample consisted of tumor tissue. The sequence came from a female donor with papillary thyroid cancer or a benign thyroid nodule (not recorded which). Some clones in this sample may be carry-over from other donors' samples. The chain recombines TRBV11-1 with TRBJ1-3; 7 nucleotides agree with TRBD1. In DNA, the CDR3 is TGTGCCAGCAGCTTGGGGCCGACAGGGACGGGAAACACCATATATTTT. Amino acid sequence: CASSLGPTGTGNTIYF.